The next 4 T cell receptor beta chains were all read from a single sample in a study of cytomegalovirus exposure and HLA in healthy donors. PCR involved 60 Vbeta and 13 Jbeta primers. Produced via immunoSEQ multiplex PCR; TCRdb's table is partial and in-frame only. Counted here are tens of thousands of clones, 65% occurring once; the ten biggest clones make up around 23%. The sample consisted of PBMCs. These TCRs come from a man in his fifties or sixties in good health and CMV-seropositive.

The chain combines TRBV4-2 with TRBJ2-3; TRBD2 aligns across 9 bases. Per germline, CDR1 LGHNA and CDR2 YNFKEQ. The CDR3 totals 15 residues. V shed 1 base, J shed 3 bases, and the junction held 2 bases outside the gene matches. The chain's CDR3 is CASSQGLAGTDTQYF. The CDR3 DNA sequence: TGTGCCAGCAGCCAAGGTCTAGCGGGAACAGATACGCAGTATTTT.

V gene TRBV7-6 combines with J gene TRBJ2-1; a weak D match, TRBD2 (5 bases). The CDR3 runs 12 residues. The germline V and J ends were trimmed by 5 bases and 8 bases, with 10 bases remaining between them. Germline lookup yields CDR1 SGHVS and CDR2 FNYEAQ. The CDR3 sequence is CASSPRGYEQFF. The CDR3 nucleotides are TGTGCCAGCAGCCCCCGGGGTTATGAGCAGTTCTTC.

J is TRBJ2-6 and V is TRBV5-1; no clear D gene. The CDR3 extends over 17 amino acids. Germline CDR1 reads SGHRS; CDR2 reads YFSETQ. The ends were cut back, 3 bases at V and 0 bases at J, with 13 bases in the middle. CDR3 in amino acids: CASSSRSTTSGANVLTF. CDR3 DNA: TGCGCCAGCAGCTCCCGTAGTACCACCTCTGGGGCCAACGTCCTGACTTTC.

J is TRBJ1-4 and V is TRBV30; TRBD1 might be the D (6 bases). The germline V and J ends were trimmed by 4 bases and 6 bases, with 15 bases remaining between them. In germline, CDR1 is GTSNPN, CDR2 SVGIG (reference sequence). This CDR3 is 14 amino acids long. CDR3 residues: CAWIPAGGHEKLFF. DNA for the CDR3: TGTGCCTGGATTCCCGCGGGGGGCCATGAAAAACTGTTTTTT.